Below, 28 T cell receptor beta chains from the same sample are listed, as sequenced in a study of cytomegalovirus exposure and HLA in healthy donors. The method was immunoSEQ multiplex PCR; TCRdb's version includes in-frame clones alone and lacks a portion of them. The profile covers about 360,000 clones, with approximately 90% appearing a single time and around 0.8% taken by the ten largest. Input material: PBMCs. Source of these receptors: a woman younger than 30 in good health and CMV-seronegative.

The rearrangement uses TRBV5-1 and TRBJ2-1, with TRBD2 matching over 13 bases. CDR1 SGHRS and CDR2 YFSETQ come from the germline V gene. The CDR3 is 15 amino acids. V shed 4 bases, J shed 8 bases, and the junction held 6 bases outside the gene matches. In nucleotides, the CDR3 is TGCGCCAGCAGCGATCGGACTAGCGGGAGTTATGAGCAGTTCTTC. It translates to CASSDRTSGSYEQFF.

V is TRBV25-1 and J is TRBJ1-1; no clear D gene. Germline V gene lookup returns CDR1 MGHDK and CDR2 SYGVNS. The CDR3 extends over 12 amino acids. The germline V and J ends were trimmed by 8 bases and 4 bases, with 11 bases remaining between them. For the CDR3, the DNA is TGTGCCAGCGGAGGAGTGGGCACTGAAGCTTTCTTT. Translation: CASGGVGTEAFF.

The gene calls are TRBV27 and TRBJ1-2; D perhaps matches TRBD1 (6 bases). This CDR3 is built from 16 residues. V was shortened by 4 bases and J by 1 base, with 16 bases between the two germline ends. CDR1 MNHEY and CDR2 SMNVEV come from the germline V gene (reference sequence). Written as DNA, the CDR3 is TGTGCCAGCAGTTCATTTGAGACAGGCAATAACTATGGCTACACCTTC. Encoded protein: CASSSFETGNNYGYTF.

The rearrangement links TRBV2 to TRBJ2-1, with 11 bases aligning to TRBD2. V was clipped by 6 bases and J by 4 bases; unmatched bases: 8. This CDR3 contains 16 residues. The germline gives CDR1 SNHLY, CDR2 FYNNEI. This CDR3 reads CASSARLAGLYNEQFF. CDR3 DNA: TGTGCCAGCAGCGCCCGACTAGCGGGGCTTTACAATGAGCAGTTCTTC.

This sequence joins TRBV28 and TRBJ2-7; D possibly corresponds to TRBD2 (6 bases). CDR1 MDHEN and CDR2 SYDVKM come from the germline V gene. V shed 5 bases and J shed 3 bases, with 8 bases lying between them. This CDR3 region has 12 residues. CDR3 sequence: CASSTGVYEQYF. DNA for the CDR3: TGTGCCAGCAGTACGGGAGTCTACGAGCAGTACTTC.

V usage is TRBV15 and J usage is TRBJ1-5; a possible D gene is TRBD1 (5 bases). The germline gives CDR1 LNHNV, CDR2 YYDKDF (reference sequence). The CDR3 is 15 amino acids. With 0 bases removed from V and 3 bases from J, the gap between germline ends came to 9 bases. CDR3 amino acids: CATSRDGGVNQPQHF. The CDR3 DNA is TGTGCCACCAGCAGAGATGGAGGGGTCAATCAGCCCCAGCATTTT.

The V and J genes are TRBV6-1 and TRBJ1-1; D may be TRBD1 (5 bases). The V end was cut by 3 bases, the J end by 12 bases, with 20 bases between. Germline V gene sequence: CDR1 MNHNS, CDR2 SASEGT. The CDR3 sequence is 14 residues long. The CDR3 bases are TGTGCCAGCAGTGACGGCCTGGAGGGGTCGGGGACTTTCTTT. Translating gives CASSDGLEGSGTFF.

The V and J genes are TRBV4-1 and TRBJ2-2; 10 positions match TRBD2. This CDR3 has 16 amino acids. The V and J ends lost 1 base and 4 bases, in that order; junction bases with no gene match: 3. The germline CDR1 and CDR2 sequences are MGHRA and YSYEKL. CDR3 DNA sequence: TGCGCCAGCAGCCAAGGGGCTAGCGGGGGCACCGGGGAGCTGTTTTTT. Encoded protein: CASSQGASGGTGELFF.

The rearrangement uses TRBV28 and TRBJ1-1; TRBD1 aligns across 7 bases. The CDR3 spans 17 residues. Trimming cost V 3 bases and J 3 bases; bases outside gene matches: 13. Germline V gives CDR1 MDHEN, CDR2 SYDVKM. In DNA form, the CDR3 reads TGTGCCAGCAGTTTCTTCGTAACAGGGGAGCGGGACACTGAAGCTTTCTTT. Its translation is CASSFFVTGERDTEAFF.

The V call is TRBV7-9, the J call TRBJ2-7; 9 bases are a match to TRBD1. Trimming cost V 5 bases and J 3 bases; bases outside gene matches: 8. This CDR3 has 15 amino acids. Germline V gene data show CDR1 as SEHNR and CDR2 as FQNEAQ (reference sequence). The CDR3 DNA reads as TGTGCCAGCAGCCGGAAAGGGACAGGGTACTACGAGCAGTACTTC. Amino acid sequence: CASSRKGTGYYEQYF.

This clone was detected only a few times. The chain recombines TRBV19 with TRBJ2-7; a possible D gene is TRBD2 (5 bases). CDR3 length: 14 residues. V was pared by 7 bases and J by 4 bases, with 17 bases between. In germline, CDR1 is LNHDA, CDR2 SQIVND (reference sequence). DNA of the CDR3: TGTGCCAGTAATCGCGGGTTAGGGCTTTACGAGCAGTACTTC. This encodes CASNRGLGLYEQYF.

This rearrangement joins TRBV2 to TRBJ2-5; maybe TRBD1 (6 bases). With 4 bases removed from V and 3 bases from J, the gap between germline ends came to 9 bases. This CDR3 contains 13 residues. Germline-derived CDR1 and CDR2 are SNHLY and FYNNEI. The CDR3 reads CASSGAGEETQYF. The CDR3 DNA reads as TGTGCCAGCAGTGGGGCAGGGGAAGAGACCCAGTACTTC.

The rearrangement uses TRBV29-1 and TRBJ1-5; 8 bases line up with TRBD1. The CDR3 consists of 13 residues. Germline V gene data show CDR1 as SQVTM and CDR2 as ANQGSEA. Trimming at V came to 4 bases and at J to 6 bases, leaving 5 bases not matched to a gene. CDR3 sequence: CSVGTGTAQPQHF. CDR3 nucleotides: TGCAGCGTTGGGACAGGGACGGCTCAGCCCCAGCATTTT.

The gene calls are TRBV5-4 and TRBJ1-4; D possibly corresponds to TRBD1 (6 bases). Per the germline V gene, CDR1 is SGHNT and CDR2 is YYREEE (reference sequence). V lost 4 bases and J 7 bases, leaving 11 bases between the germline ends. The CDR3 runs to 13 residues. CDR3 DNA sequence: TGTGCCAGCAGCCAAGACAGGTCTGAAAAACTGTTTTTT. Encoded protein: CASSQDRSEKLFF.

The chain uses TRBV6-1 and TRBJ2-3; the D gene is possibly TRBD1 (6 bases). CDR1 and CDR2 from the germline V gene are MNHNS and SASEGT. The germline V and J ends were trimmed by 4 bases and 6 bases, with 11 bases remaining between them. The CDR3 runs 13 residues. The CDR3: CASSAQGLDTQYF. Here the CDR3 DNA reads TGTGCCAGCAGTGCCCAGGGGTTGGATACGCAGTATTTT.

A few counts support this clone. The J gene is TRBJ1-1, the V gene TRBV4-1; TRBD1 might be the D (5 bases). Germline lookup yields CDR1 MGHRA and CDR2 YSYEKL. The CDR3 sequence is 15 residues long. Trimming removed 4 bases from V and 0 bases from J, with 12 bases in between. DNA of the CDR3: TGCGCCAGCAGCCCGTATGGGGCAGTGAACACTGAAGCTTTCTTT. Translation gives CASSPYGAVNTEAFF.

The chain combines TRBV29-1 with TRBJ1-1; TRBD1 agrees at 7 bases. This CDR3 comprises 14 residues. Germline V gene data show CDR1 as SQVTM and CDR2 as ANQGSEA. The ends lost 3 bases at V and 2 bases at J; junction bases unmatched: 6. The CDR3 is CSVEQGQSNTEAFF. The DNA for the CDR3 is TGCAGCGTTGAGCAGGGACAGTCTAACACTGAAGCTTTCTTT.

This sequence joins TRBV10-1 and TRBJ2-1, with 8 bases matching TRBD1. Germline CDR1 and CDR2: WNHNN and SYGVQD (reference sequence). V was pared by 9 bases and J by 3 bases, with 4 bases of the junction left unmatched. CDR3 length: 13 amino acids. CDR3 sequence reads: CASSTGDYNEQFF. The DNA for the CDR3 is TGCGCCAGTTCGACAGGGGACTACAATGAGCAGTTCTTC.

V gene TRBV30 combines with J gene TRBJ1-2, with a possible D match to TRBD1 (5 bases). The CDR3 consists of 15 residues. V gave up 3 bases and J gave up 2 bases, with 16 bases separating them. The germline V gene encodes CDR1 GTSNPN and CDR2 SVGIG (reference sequence). This CDR3 is CAWRHAGPPNYGYTF. The CDR3, as DNA: TGTGCCTGGAGGCACGCGGGACCGCCGAACTATGGCTACACCTTC.

This clone was detected only once. The chain carries TRBV27 and TRBJ2-7, with a tentative D call TRBD2 (7 bases). This CDR3 is built from 14 residues. Trimming removed 5 bases at V and 6 bases at J, with 17 bases between. The germline CDR1 and CDR2 sequences are MNHEY and SMNVEV (reference sequence). As DNA, the CDR3 is TGTGCCAGCAGTCAAATAGGGGGACTACGCGAGCAGTACTTC. Protein sequence: CASSQIGGLREQYF.

The chain carries TRBV5-1 and TRBJ2-7, with D maybe TRBD1 (6 bases). Trimming removed 0 bases from V and 6 bases from J, with 16 bases in between. The V gene's germline CDR1 is SGHRS and CDR2 YFSETQ. The CDR3 contains 15 residues. Written as DNA, the CDR3 is TGCGCCAGCAGCTTGGCGTCAGGGGTCTCGAGCGAGCAGTACTTC. Its protein is CASSLASGVSSEQYF.

This clone was seen more than once but under ten times. The gene calls are TRBV27 and TRBJ1-6; 8 positions agree with TRBD1. The CDR3 has 16 residues. J was trimmed by 7 bases and V by 6 bases; bases with no gene match: 11. Looked up from germline, CDR1 is MNHEY and CDR2 is SMNVEV (reference sequence). The CDR3 is CASSTLGQGGNSPLHF. CDR3 DNA sequence: TGTGCCAGCAGCACGCTCGGACAGGGCGGGAATTCACCCCTCCACTTT.

This CDR3 reads CASSLGRTGLQETQYF. In DNA, the CDR3 is TGTGCCAGCAGCTTAGGCCGGACAGGGCTGCAAGAGACCCAGTACTTC. The rearrangement links TRBV11-2 to TRBJ2-5; 8 positions match TRBD1. This CDR3 region has 16 residues. The junction had 6 bases not matched to a gene; V was cut back by 1 base and J by 2 bases. Germline V CDR1 and CDR2: SGHAT, FQNNGV.

This clone was observed a handful of times. This chain connects TRBV11-2 to TRBJ2-7, with 8 bases aligning to TRBD2. Trimming took 6 bases from V and 3 from J; bases not matched to a gene: 7. From germline, CDR1 is SGHAT and CDR2 FQNNGV. The CDR3 runs 14 residues. This CDR3 is CASRGLSGGYEQYF. The CDR3 DNA reads TGTGCCAGCAGGGGACTAAGCGGGGGCTACGAGCAGTACTTC. Filled out from reference TRBV11-2 and TRBJ2-7, the complete variable domain reads EAGVAQSPRYKIIEKRQSVAFWCNPISGHATLYWYQQILGQGPKLLIQFQNNGVVDDSQLPKDRFSAERLKGVDSTLKIQPAKLEDSAVYLCASRGLSGGYEQYFGPGTRLTVT.

The V call is TRBV7-9, the J call TRBJ2-5; 9 bases are shared with TRBD2. The germline CDR1 and CDR2 sequences are SEHNR and FQNEAQ (reference sequence). CDR3 size: 17 residues. The V segment lost 2 bases and the J segment 5 bases; nucleotides outside the gene matches: 12. The CDR3 loop reads CASSLTLLIAGEETQYF. CDR3 DNA: TGTGCCAGCAGCTTAACCTTACTCATAGCGGGGGAGGAGACCCAGTACTTC. The full variable domain, its missing parts supplied by reference TRBV7-9 and TRBJ2-5, is DTGVSQNPRHKITKRGQNVTFRCDPISEHNRLYWYRQTLGQGPEFLTYFQNEAQLEKSRLLSDRFSAERPKGSFSTLEIQRTEQGDSAMYLCASSLTLLIAGEETQYFGPGTRLLVL.

The chain uses TRBV29-1 and TRBJ2-3, with D tentatively TRBD1 (7 bases). V was cut by 6 bases and J by 1 base, with 20 bases left in between. The CDR3 runs to 16 residues. Germline-derived CDR1 and CDR2 are SQVTM and ANQGSEA. CDR3 DNA: TGCAGCGTGGACAAACCAGGGGGGTACGGCACAGATACGCAGTATTTT. This gives the protein CSVDKPGGYGTDTQYF.

The chain employs TRBV15 and TRBJ1-1; maybe TRBD1 (6 bases). V gave up 8 bases and J gave up 0 bases, with 13 bases separating them. This CDR3 region has 14 residues. Per germline, CDR1 LNHNV and CDR2 YYDKDF (reference sequence). The CDR3 region is CATRRTVMNTEAFF. The CDR3 coding sequence is TGTGCCACCCGGCGGACAGTAATGAACACTGAAGCTTTCTTT.

The chain combines TRBV6-1 with TRBJ2-7; 9 nucleotides match TRBD1. Per germline, CDR1 MNHNS and CDR2 SASEGT. Trimming at V came to 6 bases and at J to 3 bases, leaving 6 bases not matched to a gene. The CDR3 contains 14 residues. The CDR3 coding sequence is TGTGCCAGCAGCCGACAGGGGGATGACTACGAGCAGTACTTC. Amino acid sequence: CASSRQGDDYEQYF.